Presented here are 13 T cell receptor beta chains from one specimen sequenced in a study of blood T cell repertoires in COVID-19. TCRdb keeps only in-frame clones here, not all; method: immunoSEQ multiplex PCR. Of a few hundred thousand clones listed, roughly 90% are singletons. Sequenced: peripheral blood. The receptor set was obtained from a man aged 40-49 years with acute or convalescent COVID-19.

This clone was recorded once. The rearrangement uses TRBV27 and TRBJ2-6; tentative D call: TRBD2 (5 bases). This CDR3 spans 17 amino acids. Germline CDR1 is MNHEY and CDR2 is SMNVEV (reference sequence). Trimming took 10 bases from V and 0 from J, leaving 19 bases between them. Here the CDR3 reads CATAPRGSLSGANVLTF. CDR3 DNA: TGTGCCACCGCGCCGCGTGGGAGCCTCTCTGGGGCCAACGTCCTGACTTTC.

V is TRBV7-2 and J is TRBJ1-3; 9 bases align to TRBD1. The CDR3 loop spans 18 amino acids. V lost 0 bases to trimming and J lost 2 bases; unmatched junction nucleotides: 8. Germline lookup yields CDR1 SGHTA and CDR2 FQGNSA. CDR3 in amino acids: CASSLAVSGQGPGNTIYF. In DNA, the CDR3 is TGTGCCAGCAGCTTAGCAGTTTCGGGACAGGGACCTGGAAACACCATATATTTT.

The chain uses TRBV2 and TRBJ1-2; 8 nucleotides align to TRBD1. Germline V gene lookup returns CDR1 SNHLY and CDR2 FYNNEI. The V gene end was trimmed by 4 bases and the J gene end by 5 bases; junction bases not matched to a gene: 12. CDR3 length equals 16 residues. CDR3 in DNA: TGTGCCAGCAGTGCCCAGACCCCCCGGACAGGGTATGGCTACACCTTC. It specifies CASSAQTPRTGYGYTF.

V is TRBV11-2 and J is TRBJ2-2; TRBD2 agrees at 7 bases. Germline V gives CDR1 SGHAT, CDR2 FQNNGV. After removal of 10 bases from V and 6 bases from J, the junction contained 5 bases not matched to a gene. The CDR3 has 12 amino acids. CDR3 loop: CATGRAPGELFF. The CDR3 DNA reads TGTGCCACGGGGAGGGCCCCCGGGGAGCTGTTTTTT.

The chain combines TRBV6-5 with TRBJ2-7; D is possibly TRBD1 (6 bases). CDR1 and CDR2 (germline): MNHEY, SVGAGI. The V and J ends lost 6 bases and 4 bases respectively, with 10 bases between them. The CDR3 is made up of 12 amino acids. The CDR3, as DNA: TGTGCCAGCAGCAAGACAGGTTACGAGCAGTACTTC. Translated: CASSKTGYEQYF.

This clone was picked up one time. The V and J genes are TRBV7-6 and TRBJ2-1; TRBD1 might be the D (7 bases). The V and J ends lost 0 bases and 5 bases respectively, with 11 bases between them. Germline V gives CDR1 SGHVS, CDR2 FNYEAQ. This CDR3 contains 15 residues. The CDR3 region is CASSLAPGGHNEQFF. DNA for the CDR3: TGTGCCAGCAGCTTAGCGCCAGGGGGGCACAATGAGCAGTTCTTC.

The CDR3 bases are TGTGCCAGCAGCGCGGAATCTGGGTCAGATACGCAGTATTTT. Its translation is CASSAESGSDTQYF. The chain has TRBV5-6 and TRBJ2-3; unclear D gene. Deletions cut 4 bases from V and 4 bases from J, with 13 bases between. This CDR3 is 14 amino acids long. Germline V CDR1 and CDR2: SGHDT, YYEEEE.

V is TRBV30 and J is TRBJ1-2, with 9 bases identical to TRBD1. V shed 2 bases, J shed 6 bases, and the junction held 7 bases outside the gene matches. This CDR3 is 14 amino acids long. Germline CDR1 GTSNPN, CDR2 SVGIG (reference sequence). The CDR3 spells CAWSWDRELDGYTF. The CDR3 DNA reads as TGTGCCTGGAGTTGGGACAGGGAGCTGGATGGCTACACCTTC.

The chain uses TRBV6-5 and TRBJ1-4; perhaps TRBD1 as D (6 bases). Germline V gives CDR1 MNHEY, CDR2 SVGAGI. With 6 bases removed from V and 4 bases from J, the gap between germline ends came to 12 bases. This CDR3 contains 14 residues. CDR3 region: CASSWTVGNEKLFF. In nucleotides, the CDR3 is TGTGCCAGCAGCTGGACAGTGGGTAATGAAAAACTGTTTTTT.

The chain carries TRBV12-5 and TRBJ2-4; D gene unclear. Germline loops: CDR1 LGHNT, CDR2 FRNRAP. The CDR3 totals 15 residues. Trimming pared 0 bases from V and 6 bases from J, leaving 12 bases between. The CDR3 nucleotides are TGTGCTAGTGGTTTGGTACTCCCAGGCCCAAACATTCAGTACTTC. Its protein is CASGLVLPGPNIQYF.

This clone showed up just a few times. The gene calls are TRBV7-9 and TRBJ1-2, with 7 bases identical to TRBD1. The CDR3 has 16 residues. Looked up from germline, CDR1 is SEHNR and CDR2 is FQNEAQ (reference sequence). J gave up 4 bases and V 5 bases, and 13 bases lay outside the gene matches. The CDR3 sequence is CASSPGGTARLYGYTF. DNA for the CDR3: TGTGCCAGCAGCCCTGGTGGGACAGCTCGACTCTATGGCTACACCTTC.

This clone was recorded only once. The V gene is TRBV19, the J gene TRBJ1-6; 9 nucleotides agree with TRBD1. Germline CDR1 LNHDA, CDR2 SQIVND (reference sequence). The length of the CDR3 is 14 residues. After removal of 6 bases from V and 7 bases from J, the junction contained 4 bases not matched to a gene. The CDR3 nucleotides are TGTGCCAGTAGCCCACAGGGGGCGAATTCACCCCTCCACTTT. Translating gives CASSPQGANSPLHF.

The CDR3 is CASSNRDRGNYGYTF. In DNA form, the CDR3 reads TGTGCCAGCAGTAATCGGGACAGGGGGAACTATGGCTACACCTTC. This chain connects TRBV2 to TRBJ1-2; TRBD1 matches at 11 bases. Trimming took 5 bases from V and 2 from J; bases not matched to a gene: 4. CDR3 length equals 15 residues. Germline V gene data show CDR1 as SNHLY and CDR2 as FYNNEI.